This T cell receptor (beta chain) was obtained from a study of blood T cell repertoires in COVID-19 (dated by TCRdb to between 2020 and 2021). Regarding the study in general: Samples covering the acute and convalescent phases of COVID-19 were provided by collaborators in the United States, Italy and Spain. The material from the prospective study consisted of cDNA or gDNA derived from T cells, B-cell-depleted T cells, or PBMCs. Deeply sampled blood TCRbeta repertoires from subjects exposed to, actively infected with, or recovered from COVID-19 were included in the dataset. A freely available public database, intended as a resource for researchers studying the immune response to SARS-CoV-2, is where the repertoires were released. The samples were drawn from two sources: the first 160 participants of the ongoing ImmuneRACE study, and 1,254 subjects contributed by 6 global collaborators. Nearly every sample came with metadata listing a de-identified subject ID, COVID-19 status, age in years and sex. Where available, HLA class I and class II types were obtained from metadata supplied by the sample provider rather than from assay-based typing.

The immunoSEQ Assay, a bias-controlled multiplex PCR, was used to amplify TCRbeta CDR3 regions from genomic DNA. From the authors' description of their analysis: Nucleated cell counts per sample were estimated from amplification of reference gene primers within the assay. Sequence reads were collapsed and filtered to measure the absolute abundance of every unique TCRbeta CDR3 rearrangement. For each sample, productive Simpson clonality was calculated by taking the square root of Simpson's diversity index across productive rearrangements. TCRdb's version of the immuneACCESS table is confined to in-frame rearrangements and falls short of the full clone set. An unresolved V gene accounts for under half of the shortfall where checked; the remainder is of unknown origin. V and J calls and clone size are given by that table; D and trimming were obtained from the DNA. The sample includes under 85,000 clones, with 65% to 85% observed a single time. The ten largest clones take up roughly 41% of the sample.

Each collaborating institution followed its own protocols to collect whole blood in K2EDTA tubes. For TCRbeta analysis, collaborator samples were shipped as frozen whole blood, as isolated PBMCs, or as DNA extracted from either sample type. The CDR3 runs 14 amino acids, cysteine and phenylalanine included. Kept here is only the CDR3 DNA, which spans 42 bases and is read in frame from base 1. The V end loses 8 bases and the J end loses 5 bases, and a stretch of 15 bases separates them. Looking up the germline V gene yields CDR1 SGHTA and CDR2 FQGNSA. The paper's findings and limits, for the study overall: How much clinical and demographic metadata was included differed by source and by participant, and the metadata was provided uncurated.

A note on this clone: What this receptor recognizes is not known. No much larger clone is present one base from it, and per-base qualities are unavailable.

This receptor was taken from a human donor in a cohort sampled during active COVID-19. Recombination connected TRBV7-2 to TRBJ1-4, with the D gene call left open. The source material was peripheral blood. The sequence in DNA is TGTGCCAGCGGAACCCCTGTACTAAATGAAAAACTGTTTTTT. This gives the protein CASGTPVLNEKLFF.